This entry lists 32 T cell receptor beta chains sequenced from one sample in a study of T cells after yellow fever vaccination. TCRdb passed the 5' RACE reads through MiXCR, listing each CDR3 protein once. The table has about 96,000 distinct CDR3 sequences, 7.5% to 10% seen once. This sample comprised CD8+ T cells not binding an NS4B(214-222) dextramer, sorted from PBMCs, obtained about 2 weeks after the first yellow fever vaccination. The receptor source for this set is a man between 18 and 29 years old who received the YFV17D yellow fever vaccine.

This clonotype was seen ten or more times. The CDR3 here is CAWNQGTPYEQYF. Written as DNA, the CDR3 is TGTGCCTGGAACCAGGGTACACCCTACGAGCAGTACTTC. The chain uses TRBV30 and TRBJ2-7; D possibly corresponds to TRBD1 (5 bases). The CDR3 covers 13 residues. The ends were cut back, 4 bases at V and 2 bases at J, with 12 bases in the middle. Looked up from germline, CDR1 is GTSNPN and CDR2 is SVGIG (reference sequence).

The rearrangement joins TRBV19 to TRBJ2-1; D gene uncertain. Germline values: CDR1 LNHDA, CDR2 SQIVND (reference sequence). V lost 3 bases to trimming and J lost 10 bases, with 7 bases between them. The CDR3 runs 11 residues. DNA of the CDR3: TGTGCCAGTAGTATCGGCATCGAGCAGTTCTTC. Its protein product is CASSIGIEQFF. The entire variable domain, with the rest obtained from reference TRBV19 and TRBJ2-1, is as follows: DGGITQSPKYLFRKEGQNVTLSCEQNLNHDAMYWYRQDPGQGLRLIYYSQIVNDFQKGDIAEGYSVSREKKESFPLTVTSAQKNPTAFYLCASSIGIEQFFGPGTRLTVL.

The V and J genes are TRBV4-2 and TRBJ2-5; D is perhaps TRBD1 (6 bases). V lost 0 bases and J lost 4, with 18 bases in between. In germline, CDR1 is LGHNA, CDR2 YNFKEQ. There are 17 residues in the CDR3. This chain's CDR3 is CASSQELNRDGRETQYF. For the CDR3, the DNA is TGTGCCAGCAGCCAAGAGTTGAACAGGGACGGACGAGAGACCCAGTACTTC.

Turning to this clonotype: A much larger clone sits a single nucleotide away, making a read error possible. It is likely a read error, because the conserved phenylalanine at the end of the CDR3 is missing. The DNA is omitted, as the CDR3 cannot be located on it reliably, and the CDR3 follows TCRdb's listing. V is TRBV4-3 and J is TRBJ2-7; the D call of TRBD1 is as the table states it, not checked on the DNA. The CDR3 is 13 amino acids in total, end residues counted. Germline assignment: CDR1 LGHNA and CDR2 YSLEER. CDR3: CASSRTYPGQLYG.

V is TRBV5-4 and J is TRBJ2-3; 8 nucleotides align to TRBD2. This CDR3 is built from 19 residues. V gave up 0 bases and J gave up 4 bases; unmatched junction bases: 16. Germline CDR1 is SGHNT and CDR2 is YYREEE (reference sequence). This CDR3 reads CASSLVRRGDRGRPDTQYF. The CDR3 DNA reads as TGTGCCAGCAGCTTGGTCCGGCGGGGGGACCGAGGTCGACCAGATACGCAGTATTTT. The full variable domain, its missing parts supplied by reference TRBV5-4 and TRBJ2-3, is ETGVTQSPTHLIKTRGQQVTLRCSSQSGHNTVSWYQQALGQGPQFIFQYYREEENGRGNFPPRFSGLQFPNYSSELNVNALELDDSALYLCASSLVRRGDRGRPDTQYFGPGTRLTVL.

The chain joins TRBV7-9 to TRBJ2-3; weak D call: TRBD1 (6 bases). The CDR3 sequence is 16 residues long. Germline V gene sequence: CDR1 SEHNR, CDR2 FQNEAQ (reference sequence). The V end lost 4 bases, the J end lost 1 base, and 15 bases lay between the germline ends. The CDR3 reads CASSSSAGEGTDTQYF. The CDR3 DNA reads TGTGCCAGCAGCTCCTCAGCAGGGGAAGGCACAGATACGCAGTATTTT.

This chain links TRBV7-2 with TRBJ1-6; maybe TRBD1 (5 bases). The CDR3 totals 13 residues. The V gene's germline CDR1 is SGHTA and CDR2 FQGNSA. With 6 bases removed from V and 10 bases from J, the gap between germline ends came to 13 bases. The CDR3 spells CASRGSGWSPLHF. CDR3 nucleotides: TGTGCCAGCAGGGGTTCAGGGTGGTCACCCCTCCACTTT.

This chain links TRBV28 with TRBJ2-1; D uncertain. Trimming left V 6 bases short and J 0 bases short, with 12 bases between. CDR3 length: 15 residues. Per the germline V gene, CDR1 is MDHEN and CDR2 is SYDVKM. The CDR3 reads CASRSPGSSYNEQFF. As DNA, the CDR3 is TGTGCCAGCAGATCCCCGGGTTCCTCCTACAATGAGCAGTTCTTC.

This clonotype was counted a few times. This chain uses TRBV7-9 with TRBJ2-7; D ambiguous. Germline V gene data show CDR1 as SEHNR and CDR2 as FQNEAQ (reference sequence). Between the trimmed V and J ends, which lost 1 base and 4 bases, there was a span of 8 bases. The CDR3 sequence is 13 residues long. The CDR3 protein is CASSLGGVYEQYF. For the CDR3, the DNA is TGTGCCAGCAGCTTAGGTGGGGTATACGAGCAGTACTTC.

V usage is TRBV6-2 or TRBV6-3 and J usage is TRBJ1-5, with unresolved D. V lost 0 bases and J lost 6, with 9 bases in between. The CDR3 has 14 amino acids. Germline V gene data show CDR1 as MNHEY and CDR2 as SVGEGT. The CDR3 nucleotides are TGTGCCAGCAGTTACTCTGGGTTGGTTCAGCCCCAGCATTTT. As protein: CASSYSGLVQPQHF.

This clonotype appeared a few times. The genes are TRBV3-1 and TRBJ1-2; no clear D. The CDR3 extends over 14 amino acids. Germline-derived CDR1 and CDR2 are LGHDT and YNNKEL (reference sequence). Between the trimmed V and J ends, which lost 0 bases and 3 bases, there was a span of 8 bases. CDR3 sequence reads: CASSQEPAHYGYTF. In DNA, the CDR3 is TGTGCCAGCAGCCAAGAACCAGCGCACTATGGCTACACCTTC.

At least ten counts were recorded for this clonotype. The chain is built from TRBV28 and TRBJ2-3, with 7 bases that match TRBD2. Germline trimming cut 4 bases from V and 5 bases from J; bases unmatched to any gene: 6. This CDR3 is 14 amino acids long. CDR1 is MDHEN, CDR2 SYDVKM, per germline. In nucleotides, the CDR3 is TGTGCCAGCAGTTCCAGCGGGGCCCAAGATACGCAGTATTTT. Its translation: CASSSSGAQDTQYF.

This clonotype appeared many times. This chain uses TRBV7-2 with TRBJ2-7, with 7 positions matching TRBD2. V trimming: 5 bases; J trimming: 4 bases; junction bases outside the gene matches: 8. The germline V gene has CDR1 SGHTA and CDR2 FQGNSA. This CDR3 spans 14 amino acids. The CDR3 nucleotides read TGTGCCAGCAGCCCCCGGGACTATAAATACGAGCAGTACTTC. The encoded protein is CASSPRDYKYEQYF.

The rearrangement joins TRBV4-1 to TRBJ1-2; possible D gene TRBD1, 5 bases. V was cut by 4 bases and J by 4 bases, with 19 bases left in between. The V gene's germline CDR1 is MGHRA and CDR2 YSYEKL. CDR3 size: 16 residues. The CDR3 DNA follows: TGCGCCAGCAGCCCGGGACCGAGCCCTCTTCCCTATGGCTACACCTTC. Protein product: CASSPGPSPLPYGYTF.

This clonotype occurred a few times. This chain links TRBV7-9 with TRBJ2-2; D is uncertain. V lost 2 bases and J lost 7, with 5 bases in between. The CDR3 sequence is 12 residues long. Germline V CDR1 and CDR2: SEHNR, FQNEAQ (reference sequence). CDR3 DNA sequence: TGTGCCAGCAGCTTACTGGTCGGGGAGCTGTTTTTT. This gives the protein CASSLLVGELFF.

This clonotype was observed a handful of times. The rearrangement joins TRBV6-2 or TRBV6-3 to TRBJ2-2; 9 positions match TRBD1. The CDR3 runs 15 residues. Germline V gene data show CDR1 as MNHEY and CDR2 as SVGEGT. V dropped 8 bases and J dropped 6; count of bases not matched to a gene: 10. CDR3 DNA sequence: TGTGCCAGCGGGTCCGGGACAGGGCGGCCCGGGGAGCTGTTTTTT. This sequence encodes CASGSGTGRPGELFF.

This clonotype was seen a few times. The V gene is TRBV24-1, the J gene TRBJ1-2; D might be TRBD1 (6 bases). CDR1 and CDR2 (germline): KGHDR, SFDVKD. V lost 3 bases and J 4 bases, leaving 8 bases between the germline ends. The CDR3 extends over 13 amino acids. The CDR3 loop is CATSDGTFYGYTF. CDR3 in DNA: TGTGCCACCAGTGATGGGACATTCTATGGCTACACCTTC.

V usage is TRBV4-3 and J usage is TRBJ2-3; 11 bases map to TRBD1. Germline CDR1 and CDR2: LGHNA and YSLEER. This CDR3 is built from 15 residues. The V segment lost 5 bases and the J segment 1 base; nucleotides outside the gene matches: 2. The CDR3 is CASSSGQGGTDTQYF. The CDR3 region has the DNA TGCGCCAGCAGCTCGGGACAGGGGGGCACAGATACGCAGTATTTT.

This clonotype was recorded at least ten times. The V and J genes are TRBV5-5 and TRBJ2-3; 8 bases match TRBD2. Germline lookup yields CDR1 SGHKS and CDR2 YYEKEE (reference sequence). This CDR3 has 14 residues. V lost 1 base and J lost 4; bases outside the gene matches: 2. DNA of the CDR3: TGTGCCAGCAGCTTGTCGGGGGGGCCAGATACGCAGTATTTT. The encoded protein is CASSLSGGPDTQYF.

As regards this clonotype: Sequence at one end of the junction differs from germline and may be a read error. The V gene is TRBV20-1, the J gene TRBJ2-1; the D gene could be TRBD1 or TRBD2 (5 bases each). This CDR3 comprises 15 residues. Germline loops: CDR1 DFQATT, CDR2 SNEGSKA (reference sequence). CDR3 amino acids: CCARVPGRGRNEQFF. Written as DNA, the CDR3 is TGCTGTGCTAGAGTCCCGGGACGCGGGCGGAATGAGCAGTTCTTC.

The chain is built from TRBV12-3 or TRBV12-4 and TRBJ2-6; 9 bases agree with TRBD1. CDR3 length: 20 amino acids. J lost 0 bases, V lost 2 bases, and 11 bases had no gene match. CDR3 DNA: TGTGCCAGCAGTTTAAGGGCCGGGACAGGGATGTTCTCTGGGGCCAACGTCCTGACTTTC. Translated: CASSLRAGTGMFSGANVLTF.

This clonotype was found a few times. The rearrangement links TRBV4-1 to TRBJ2-1; weak D call: TRBD2 (5 bases). This CDR3 has 14 amino acids. V was pared by 4 bases and J by 7 bases, with 14 bases between. CDR1 is MGHRA, CDR2 YSYEKL, per germline. CDR3 sequence: CASSPLEVGNEQFF. CDR3 sequence (DNA): TGCGCCAGCAGCCCGCTGGAGGTGGGTAATGAGCAGTTCTTC.

This chain uses TRBV5-4 with TRBJ2-7; D call uncertain. The V end was cut by 0 bases, the J end by 3 bases, with 10 bases between. Germline CDR1 SGHNT, CDR2 YYREEE (reference sequence). This CDR3 has 14 residues. The CDR3 protein is CASSLGHPSYEQYF. The CDR3 DNA follows: TGTGCCAGCAGCTTGGGTCACCCTAGCTACGAGCAGTACTTC.

The rearrangement uses TRBV7-9 and TRBJ1-5, with D uncertain. V lost 5 bases, J lost 8 bases, and 16 bases lay in between. CDR1 and CDR2 (germline): SEHNR, FQNEAQ (reference sequence). The CDR3 totals 14 residues. In nucleotides, the CDR3 is TGTGCCAGCAGCCTTACCGTGGCTGGTGAGCCCCAGCATTTT. Translation gives CASSLTVAGEPQHF.

There are a few counts of this clonotype. The chain combines TRBV6-2 or TRBV6-3 with TRBJ2-7; no definite D call. Looked up from germline, CDR1 is MNHEY and CDR2 is SVGEGT. The length of the CDR3 is 12 residues. Trimming left V 6 bases short and J 6 bases short, with 12 bases between. CDR3 in DNA: TGTGCCAGCAGCCCCGCTAATGGCGAGCAGTACTTC. This gives the protein CASSPANGEQYF.

Many counts were recorded for this clonotype. V usage is TRBV18 and J usage is TRBJ2-2; D is unresolved. Trimming removed 2 bases from V and 3 bases from J, with 4 bases in between. The CDR3 spans 13 residues. CDR1 and CDR2 from the germline V gene are KGHSH and LQKENI. CDR3 protein: CASSPGYTGELFF. As DNA, the CDR3 is TGTGCCAGCTCACCAGGGTACACCGGGGAGCTGTTTTTT.

Only a few counts were recorded for this clonotype. The chain is built from TRBV27 and TRBJ2-7; tentative D call: TRBD2 (5 bases). The CDR3 loop spans 14 amino acids. V lost 5 bases to trimming and J lost 6 bases, with 17 bases between them. CDR1 and CDR2 (germline): MNHEY, SMNVEV (reference sequence). The DNA for the CDR3 is TGTGCCAGCAGTCCCTCAAGTGTGAGGGTCGAGCAGTACGTC. This sequence encodes CASSPSSVRVEQYV.

The chain combines TRBV4-1 with TRBJ2-6; TRBD1 matches 8 bases. CDR1 and CDR2 from the germline V gene are MGHRA and YSYEKL. The CDR3 covers 20 residues. V was pared by 3 bases and J by 0 bases, with 13 bases of the junction left unmatched. The chain's CDR3 is CASSHGPGQASRSGANVLTF. In nucleotides, the CDR3 is TGCGCCAGCAGCCATGGTCCGGGACAGGCCTCTCGCTCTGGGGCCAACGTCCTGACTTTC.

This clonotype was seen more than once but under ten times. The V call is TRBV29-1, the J call TRBJ1-5; TRBD1 might be the D (6 bases). The CDR3 contains 13 residues. Germline V gene sequence: CDR1 SQVTM, CDR2 ANQGSEA. As DNA, the CDR3 is TGCAGTGCGAGGGACACTACCAATCAGCCCCAGCATTTT. Its translation is CSARDTTNQPQHF. Complete variable domain (other parts from reference TRBV29-1 and TRBJ1-5): SAVISQKPSRDICQRGTSLTIQCQVDSQVTMMFWYRQQPGQSLTLIATANQGSEATYESGFVIDKFPISRPNLTFSTLTVSNMSPEDSSIYLCSARDTTNQPQHFGDGTRLSIL.

This clonotype appeared many times. This chain connects TRBV10-3 to TRBJ1-1; D uncertain. V lost 3 bases and J lost 1, with 9 bases in between. Germline V gene lookup returns CDR1 ENHRY and CDR2 SYGVKD. The CDR3 totals 14 residues. CDR3 DNA: TGTGCCATCAGTGAAACCAGTAAGAACACTGAAGCTTTCTTT. This encodes CAISETSKNTEAFF.

This clonotype was counted only a few times. This chain connects TRBV7-9 to TRBJ1-5; D remains ambiguous. CDR1 and CDR2 from the germline V gene are SEHNR and FQNEAQ (reference sequence). The length of the CDR3 is 13 residues. Deletions cut 5 bases from V and 0 bases from J, with 5 bases between. This CDR3 is CASSDYSNQPQHF. As DNA, the CDR3 is TGTGCCAGCAGCGATTATAGCAATCAGCCCCAGCATTTT.

This clonotype occurred a few times. The chain has TRBV27 and TRBJ1-5; 7 bases map to TRBD1. The CDR3 has 16 amino acids. Germline CDR1 and CDR2: MNHEY and SMNVEV (reference sequence). With V trimmed by 5 bases and J by 5 bases, 12 bases remained unmatched. The DNA for the CDR3 is TGTGCCAGCAGTCCCCGTCCCGACAGGGTTGATCAGCCCCAGCATTTT. Amino acids: CASSPRPDRVDQPQHF.